A single sample is the source of the 19 T cell receptor beta chains below, sequenced in a study of tumor and adjacent non-tumor tissue in lung cancer. Three rounds of nested PCR, following a modified ARM-PCR protocol, produced the TCRbeta library. Via MiXCR, TCRdb re-called the multiplex PCR reads, giving one row per CDR3 protein. This sample has some 73,000 distinct CDR3 sequences, with approximately 80% found just once. The template was RNA from unsorted bulk tissue. More than 3 cm separated this lung sample from the edge of the tumor. Sequencing was done on a sample of distant non-tumor lung tissue. Source of these receptors: a man in his sixties with non-small cell lung cancer.

Concerning this clonotype: The junction departs from germline at one end; a sequencing error may be responsible. The chain recombines TRBV20-1 with TRBJ2-3; 10 bases agree with TRBD1. The CDR3 extends over 20 amino acids. In germline, CDR1 is DFQATT, CDR2 SNEGSKA (reference sequence). Here the CDR3 DNA reads TGTAGTGCTAGAGTCAGTAGTGGACAGGGGGTAGGACCCCGCACAGATACGCAGTATTTT. Translated, it gives CSARVSSGQGVGPRTDTQYF.

As concerns this clonotype: The CDR3 does not close with the conserved phenylalanine or tryptophan, likely indicating a read error. The chain uses TRBV6-5 and TRBJ1-5, with D possibly matching TRBD1 (6 bases). The CDR3 consists of 15 residues. CDR1 is MNHEY and CDR2 is SVGAGI in the germline V gene. This CDR3 is CASSYLQGSNQLQHV. The CDR3 DNA follows: TGTGCCAGCAGTTACCTACAGGGAAGCAATCAGCTCCAGCATGTC.

This clonotype came up a few times. A junction boundary mismatches the germline segment, possibly from a read error. The genes are TRBV29-1 and TRBJ2-5; possible D gene TRBD2, 6 bases. The CDR3 is 16 residues long. CDR1 and CDR2 from the germline V gene are SQVTM and ANQGSEA. The CDR3 here is CSVEDLELAGQETQYF. As DNA, the CDR3 is TGCAGTGTTGAAGATCTTGAATTGGCGGGACAAGAGACCCAGTACTTC. Using reference TRBV29-1 and TRBJ2-5 for the parts outside the CDR3, the full variable domain is SAVISQKPSRDICQRGTSLTIQCQVDSQVTMMFWYRQQPGQSLTLIATANQGSEATYESGFVIDKFPISRPNLTFSTLTVSNMSPEDSSIYLCSVEDLELAGQETQYFGPGTRLLVL.

Worth noting for this clonotype: The junction shows a germline mismatch at one end, possibly a read error. The J gene is TRBJ1-2, the V gene TRBV28; D uncertain. This CDR3 has 13 residues. Germline V gives CDR1 MDHEN, CDR2 SYDVKM. This CDR3 reads CASSPQGLYGHTF. The CDR3, as DNA: TGTGCCAGCAGTCCACAAGGACTCTATGGCCACACCTTC.

To note about this clonotype: The junction and the germline gene differ at one end; a read error may be behind it. This chain uses TRBV5-4 with TRBJ1-1; 8 bases are a match to TRBD1. The CDR3 has 16 residues. The germline gives CDR1 SGHNT, CDR2 YYREEE (reference sequence). CDR3 amino acids: CAISGRTGLGKTEAFF. The CDR3 bases are TGTGCCATCAGCGGGCGGACAGGGCTTGGGAAGACTGAAGCTTTCTTT.

Comment on this clonotype: Its ends do not fully match the called genes, so a read error is possible. The chain recombines TRBV11-3 with TRBJ2-1, with 7 positions matching TRBD2. The CDR3 runs to 15 residues. CDR1 is SGHNT, CDR2 YENEEA, per germline. Written as DNA, the CDR3 is TGTGCCAGCAGTCCTCTTGGGACTAAGGGAAATGTGCAGTTCTTC. This sequence encodes CASSPLGTKGNVQFF. Supplemented by reference TRBV11-3 and TRBJ2-1, the full variable domain reads EAGVVQSPRYKIIEKKQPVAFWCNPISGHNTLYWYLQNLGQGPELLIRYENEEAVDDSQLPKDRFSAERLKGVDSTLKIQPAELGDSAVYLCASSPLGTKGNVQFFGPGTRLTVL.

On this clonotype itself: This sequence may be a read error, since a much larger clone differs from it by one base. The gene calls are TRBV5-4 and TRBJ1-1; no clear D gene. The length of the CDR3 is 14 residues. CDR1 is SGHNT, CDR2 YYREEE, per germline (reference sequence). V lost 6 bases, J lost 10 bases, and 22 bases lay in between. The CDR3 DNA reads TGTGCCAGCAACTCGGGCGACACCTTCGGAGGAGCTTTCTTT. It yields the protein CASNSGDTFGGAFF.

A remark on this clonotype: The CDR3 does not end in the conserved phenylalanine or tryptophan, so this is likely a read error. The DNA is left out, because the CDR3 cannot be placed on it with certainty; the CDR3 is given as TCRdb lists it. The chain is built from TRBV20-1 and TRBJ2-7; the table assigns TRBD2, which was not confirmed against the DNA. Germline CDR1 reads DFQATT; CDR2 reads SNEGSKA (reference sequence). The CDR3 comprises 13 residues, both ends counted. CDR3: CSARIAGTAELYL.

This clonotype was seen a few times. One base away lies a much larger clone, so this may be a sequencing read error. The chain links TRBV6-1 to TRBJ1-5; D gene uncertain. The CDR3 runs 13 residues. V gave up 6 bases and J gave up 7 bases, with 13 bases separating them. Germline V gene sequence: CDR1 MNHNS, CDR2 SASEGT. CDR3 DNA: TGTGCCAGCAGCCTTCAGGTTAAGCAGCCCCAGCATTTT. This gives the protein CASSLQVKQPQHF.

Comments on this clonotype: At one end the junction does not follow the germline gene, possibly because of a read error. The chain carries TRBV2 and TRBJ2-3; maybe TRBD1 (5 bases). The CDR3 runs to 17 residues. The germline V gene has CDR1 SNHLY and CDR2 FYNNEI. The CDR3 nucleotides are TGTGTCAGCAGTGAAATCGAACAGGCCCGGGGCACAGATACGCAGTATTTT. Translation: CVSSEIEQARGTDTQYF.

The table lists this clonotype with a few counts. Given a much more abundant clone one base away, this may be a read error. The chain carries TRBV20-1 and TRBJ1-2; TRBD1 agrees at 9 bases. The CDR3 loop spans 14 amino acids. Germline CDR1 and CDR2: DFQATT and SNEGSKA (reference sequence). The CDR3 DNA sequence: TGCAGTGCTAGAGATTCGGGACAGGGATTTGGCCACACCTTC. Translated, it gives CSARDSGQGFGHTF.

A word on this clonotype: Since the CDR3 does not end with the conserved phenylalanine or tryptophan, this likely comes from a read error. This chain uses TRBV20-1 with TRBJ2-5; D is unresolved. The germline V and J ends were trimmed by 4 bases and 1 base, with 16 bases remaining between them. The CDR3 extends over 15 amino acids. The V gene's germline CDR1 is DFQATT and CDR2 SNEGSKA (reference sequence). The CDR3 DNA is TGCAGTGCTAAAGATCTGCGGCAGGCCCAAGAGACCCAGTACTCC. It translates to CSAKDLRQAQETQYS.

In the case of this clonotype: Germline is not matched at one junction end, which may reflect a read error. The CDR3 spells CVSSTPRGSSYNELFF. The CDR3 nucleotides read TGTGTCAGCAGTACCCCCCGCGGGAGCTCCTACAACGAGCTGTTCTTC. The chain has TRBV6-2 or TRBV6-3 and TRBJ2-1; TRBD2 aligns across 7 bases. Germline-derived CDR1 and CDR2 are MNHEY and SVGEGT. The CDR3 contains 16 residues.

This clonotype was observed a handful of times. The chain joins TRBV2 to TRBJ2-6, with D perhaps assigned TRBD1 or TRBD2 (5 bases each). The germline V gene has CDR1 SNHLY and CDR2 FYNNEI. This CDR3 comprises 15 residues. V was pared by 6 bases and J by 4 bases, with 13 bases between. CDR3 loop: CASSPWDQGANVLTF. CDR3 sequence (DNA): TGTGCCAGCAGCCCTTGGGACCAAGGGGCCAACGTCCTGACTTTC.

In the case of this clonotype: In this CDR3 the conserved last residue, phenylalanine or tryptophan, is missing, so a read error is likely. Because the CDR3's place on the DNA is in doubt, the DNA is left out and the CDR3 is given as listed by TCRdb. This chain uses TRBV6-5 with TRBJ2-1; the table's D call TRBD1 went unverified against the DNA. The CDR3 spans 17 residues, counting both ends. CDR1 is MNHEY, CDR2 SVGAGI, per germline. CDR3 region: CASSYSYRPSSYNERFS.

Details on this clonotype: The junction shows a germline mismatch at one end, possibly a read error. The CDR3 reads CASSVGQVYDYIF. Written as DNA, the CDR3 is TGTGCCAGCAGCGTGGGACAGGTGTATGACTACATCTTC. V and J are TRBV11-3 and TRBJ1-2; 8 bases match TRBD1. The CDR3 length is 13 residues. Germline loops: CDR1 SGHNT, CDR2 YENEEA.

The V call is TRBV12-3 or TRBV12-4, the J call TRBJ2-5; D is perhaps TRBD2 (7 bases). The CDR3 extends over 14 amino acids. Deletions cut 11 bases from V and 10 bases from J, with 26 bases between. The CDR3 loop reads CAGGQGGGSDSQYF. The DNA for the CDR3 is TGTGCCGGCGGCCAAGGGGGGGGTAGTGACAGCCAGTACTTC.

Turning to this clonotype: Relative to the germline gene, one junction end is altered; a read error may explain this. This chain links TRBV6-2 or TRBV6-3 with TRBJ1-1; no reliable D call. This CDR3 contains 14 residues. Germline CDR1 reads MNHEY; CDR2 reads SVGEGT. In nucleotides, the CDR3 is TGTGTCAGCAGTTACTCCTATGGGAACACTGAAGTTTTCTTT. It specifies CVSSYSYGNTEVFF.

This clonotype was picked up many times. The CDR3 here is CASSVILAGGPQDEQFF. CDR3 bases: TGTGCCAGCAGTGTCATACTAGCGGGAGGGCCTCAAGATGAGCAGTTCTTC. This chain uses TRBV12-3 or TRBV12-4 with TRBJ2-1, with TRBD2 matching over 13 bases. The trim removed 5 bases at V and 8 bases at J, leaving 12 bases unmatched. The CDR3 runs 17 residues.